Following are 16 T cell receptor beta chains from one sample sequenced in a study of spatial heterogeneity in lung cancer (dated by TCRdb to between 2018 and 2020). The time point label, as the study defines it: blood at routine non-recurrence follow-up after resection. Without any cell sorting, TCR sequencing was performed on whole RNA extracted either from tumor and nontumor lung tissue or from cryopreserved PBMC samples. Receptor libraries were prepared by 5' RACE. Reads for this sample came from a NextSeq 500. TCRdb reworked the public reads: Q25 trimming with fastp, MiXCR clone assembly, productive beta chains retained. Each entry is one CDR3 protein sequence, shown with its most common DNA and genes. The sample contains approximately 50,000 distinct CDR3 sequences, around 7.7% of them found a single time. The ten largest clones take up roughly 37% of the sample. The sequences come from PBMCs, collected at follow-up. These receptors came from a female donor with early-stage non-small cell lung cancer.

This clonotype was observed at least ten times. V and J are TRBV2 and TRBJ2-2; perhaps TRBD2 as D (7 bases). CDR1 and CDR2 from the germline V gene are SNHLY and FYNNEI. The CDR3 runs to 15 residues. Trimming stripped 6 bases from V and 5 bases from J, with 16 bases between. In DNA, the CDR3 is TGTGCCAGCAGGGGAACGCGGGGGCCGACCGGGGAGCTGTTTTTT. This sequence encodes CASRGTRGPTGELFF.

This clonotype was counted only a few times. The genes are TRBV5-1 and TRBJ1-1, with 9 bases that match TRBD1. CDR1 is SGHRS and CDR2 is YFSETQ in the germline V gene. V was clipped by 0 bases and J by 3 bases; unmatched bases: 9. The CDR3 has 17 residues. The CDR3 coding sequence is TGCGCCAGCAGCTTGGGGGACAGGGCTTTTTTAGACACTGAAGCTTTCTTT. Protein: CASSLGDRAFLDTEAFF.

There are many counts of this clonotype. The genes are TRBV7-8 and TRBJ1-4; 8 nucleotides agree with TRBD1. This CDR3 has 16 amino acids. Germline assignment: CDR1 SGHVS and CDR2 FQNEAQ. The V and J ends lost 4 bases and 6 bases, in that order; junction bases with no gene match: 10. CDR3 DNA sequence: TGTGCCAGCAGCTATTCTGGACAGGGTCTCCATGAAAAACTGTTTTTT. Its protein product is CASSYSGQGLHEKLFF.

In its sample, this clonotype ranks as medium-sized. The chain couples TRBV24-1 to TRBJ2-1; D unresolved. Germline loops: CDR1 KGHDR, CDR2 SFDVKD. This CDR3 contains 12 residues. V dropped 4 bases and J dropped 9 bases, with 9 bases sitting between them. For the CDR3, the DNA is TGTGCCACCAGTGACTCGGTTGGTGAGCAGTTCTTC. The encoded protein is CATSDSVGEQFF.

This clonotype was recorded many times. This chain uses TRBV7-8 with TRBJ1-1; D is unclear. The CDR3 runs 12 residues. CDR1 is SGHVS, CDR2 FQNEAQ, per germline. V lost 3 bases to trimming and J lost 6 bases, with 8 bases between them. Here the CDR3 DNA reads TGTGCCAGCAGCTTTGGGTTCGCTGAAGCTTTCTTT. It translates to CASSFGFAEAFF.

This clonotype was picked up many times. The chain joins TRBV3-1 to TRBJ1-2; D gene uncertain. CDR1 is LGHDT, CDR2 YNNKEL, per germline (reference sequence). The length of the CDR3 is 11 residues. V gave up 2 bases and J gave up 6 bases, with 4 bases separating them. The CDR3 DNA sequence: TGTGCCAGCAGCCAATTGAATGGCTACACCTTC. Its translation is CASSQLNGYTF.

This clonotype was observed many times. The rearrangement links TRBV4-3 to TRBJ2-1; D is undetermined. Germline V lookup: CDR1 LGHNA, CDR2 YSLEER. The CDR3 has 16 amino acids. Deletions cut 4 bases from V and 5 bases from J, with 18 bases between. The CDR3 protein is CASSPGEALLHNEQFF. CDR3 DNA sequence: TGCGCCAGCAGCCCGGGTGAAGCCTTGTTGCACAATGAGCAGTTCTTC.

This clonotype was observed many times. The V gene is TRBV7-2, the J gene TRBJ1-1, with D uncertain. This CDR3 is built from 13 residues. The germline V and J ends were trimmed by 1 base and 0 bases, with 3 bases remaining between them. The germline gives CDR1 SGHTA, CDR2 FQGNSA. The CDR3 here is CASSLGMNTEAFF. The DNA for the CDR3 is TGTGCCAGCAGCTTAGGGATGAACACTGAAGCTTTCTTT.

This chain uses TRBV4-2 with TRBJ1-1, with D uncertain. Trimming removed 3 bases from V and 3 bases from J, with 14 bases in between. The CDR3 has 15 residues. Germline CDR1 and CDR2: LGHNA and YNFKEQ. This CDR3 reads CASSQAEDRDTEAFF. Written as DNA, the CDR3 is TGTGCCAGCAGCCAGGCCGAGGATAGGGACACTGAAGCTTTCTTT.

The rearrangement links TRBV6-5 to TRBJ2-1, with D perhaps given as TRBD1 or TRBD2 (6 bases each). The V end lost 4 bases, the J end lost 4 bases, and 26 bases lay between the germline ends. Germline V gene data show CDR1 as MNHEY and CDR2 as SVGAGI. The CDR3 is 19 amino acids. CDR3 protein: CASSFRHGGVPSFYNEQFF. The CDR3 DNA follows: TGTGCCAGCAGTTTCCGTCACGGGGGCGTCCCCTCCTTTTACAATGAGCAGTTCTTC.

This clonotype showed up just a few times. The chain couples TRBV20-1 to TRBJ2-1, with 12 bases aligning to TRBD2. The germline V gene encodes CDR1 DFQATT and CDR2 SNEGSKA (reference sequence). The CDR3 contains 14 residues. J lost 7 bases, V lost 1 base, and 2 bases had no gene match. The CDR3 DNA follows: TGCAGTGCTAGAGCTAGCGGGGGGGCGAATGAGCAGTTCTTC. It yields the protein CSARASGGANEQFF.

A remark on this clonotype: A much more abundant neighbour one base away suggests this may be a read error. V and J are TRBV6-2 or TRBV6-3 and TRBJ2-5; 7 bases line up with TRBD2. There are 15 residues in the CDR3. Germline CDR1 reads MNHEY; CDR2 reads SVGEGT. CDR3 sequence (DNA): TGTGTCAGCAGTTACGGAGCGGGGAGACAAGAGACCCAGTACTTC. It specifies CVSSYGAGRQETQYF.

This clonotype turned up a few times. This rearrangement joins TRBV5-1 to TRBJ1-2, with D maybe TRBD1 (5 bases). V lost 6 bases and J lost 8, with 17 bases in between. The V gene's germline CDR1 is SGHRS and CDR2 YFSETQ. CDR3 length equals 13 residues. The CDR3: CASTYGGREGYTF. In DNA, the CDR3 is TGCGCCAGCACCTACGGGGGAAGGGAGGGCTACACCTTC.

This clonotype has a count of ten or more. This sequence joins TRBV12-3 or TRBV12-4 and TRBJ2-7; 8 bases are a match to TRBD2. The CDR3 totals 14 residues. Unmatched junction bases numbered 3, after V lost 3 bases and J lost 2 bases. The CDR3 protein is CASSFSGGTYEQYF. CDR3 DNA: TGTGCCAGCAGTTTCAGCGGGGGAACCTACGAGCAGTACTTC.

The chain has TRBV6-5 and TRBJ2-7; 7 bases match TRBD2. V lost 4 bases, J lost 1 base, and 7 bases stayed unmatched. Germline V gene lookup returns CDR1 MNHEY and CDR2 SVGAGI. The CDR3 is 15 amino acids. The DNA for the CDR3 is TGTGCCAGCAGTTCAACCGGGACTACGTCCTACGAGCAGTACTTC. Translated, it gives CASSSTGTTSYEQYF.

This clonotype was picked up a small number of times. The DNA for the CDR3 is TGTGCCAGCAGTTTCCGCCGAGTCTACGAGCAGTACTTC. It is translated as CASSFRRVYEQYF. The V call is TRBV12-3 or TRBV12-4, the J call TRBJ2-7, with no clear D. This CDR3 comprises 13 residues. Trimming shortened V by 3 bases and J by 3 bases, and 9 bases separated the two germline ends.